This T cell receptor (beta chain) was captured by sequencing in a study of T cell responses to AZD1222 COVID-19 vaccine. Study information: Second-dose groups at about 4 or about 12 weeks were pooled. Findings and caveats of the study: CD4 TCRs linked to vaccination spanned spike, dominating at 160-218 and 743-854.

The table came from immunoSEQ multiplex PCR; TCRdb's copy has only in-frame clones and leaves some out. Of about 130,000 clones in the sample, 85% to 90% were seen once. V was cut by 1 base and J by 0 bases, with 9 bases left in between. There are 15 residues in the CDR3. Germline V CDR1 and CDR2: SEHNR, FQNEAQ (reference sequence). The count of this clone is one. The antigen is unknown. Sequencing used peripheral blood, obtained on day 0 of AZD1222 vaccination. The clonotype originates from an adult in good health. The chain combines TRBV7-9 with TRBJ1-1; D not certain. CDR3 residues: CASSLGVSLNTEAFF. In nucleotides, the CDR3 is TGTGCCAGCAGCTTAGGAGTCAGTCTGAACACTGAAGCTTTCTTT.